The clone carrying this TCR beta chain showed up just a few times. Its specificity is unknown. In the same sample, other DNA sequences code for this CDR3. The length of the CDR3 is 14 residues. J lost 3 bases, V lost 4 bases, and 4 bases had no gene match. Germline lookup yields CDR1 MGHRA and CDR2 YSYEKL. This sample is drawn from a study of shared clonotypes between healthy human individuals. Notes on the study in general: In contrast to clonotypes shared by all four donors, non-shared clonotypes had lower generation probabilities. Relative to memory subsets, naive subsets generally showed larger estimated richness.

It was into CD45RA+ naive and CD45RA-negative memory subsets that the CD4+ cells were split. This table comes from immunoSEQ multiplex PCR, and its TCRdb copy is limited to in-frame clones, with some not included. The table shows 2,500,000 or so clones, with about 92% occurring only once. The source of this sequence is a man younger than 35 in good health. The chain recombines TRBV4-1 with TRBJ2-7, with 9 bases fitting TRBD1. The sequenced material came from naive CD4+ T cells sorted from blood. Specified subset: CD45RA+ positively selected. The CDR3 sequence is CASSRPGQGYEQYF. The DNA for the CDR3 is TGCGCCAGCAGCCGACCGGGACAGGGCTACGAGCAGTACTTC.